This paragraph reports one T cell receptor beta chain. Its matching antigen is unknown. The hyperthyroidism patients had a new diagnosis of under 2 months' duration and were aged 18 to 65. Amplification of the TCR beta CDR3 regions used RNA transcripts (as template). RT-PCR in the first round used HTBI primers; a second-round multiplex PCR followed. One entry per CDR3 protein results from TCRdb running MiXCR on the multiplex PCR reads. The data contain 900,000 to 1,200,000 distinct CDR3 sequences, 35% to 40% of them singletons. This sample stems from a study of Graves' ophthalmopathy and Graves' hyperthyroidism. Study conclusions and caveats: Most thyroid clonotypes with frequency above 0.001 were detected in blood too.

Trimming left V 3 bases short and J 2 bases short, with 22 bases between. The CDR3 is made up of 18 amino acids. Looked up from germline, CDR1 is SGHTA and CDR2 is FQGNSA. The chain joins TRBV7-2 to TRBJ2-5; weak D call: TRBD1 (6 bases). Source material: peripheral blood or thyroid tissue (not recorded which). The clonotype originates from an adult man with Graves' hyperthyroidism. CDR3 in DNA: TGTGCCAGCAGCTTCGGTTGGGGGACACTGAAACCACAAGAGACCCAGTACTTC. Protein product: CASSFGWGTLKPQETQYF. Complete variable domain (other parts from reference TRBV7-2 and TRBJ2-5): GAGVSQSPSNKVTEKGKDVELRCDPISGHTALYWYRQSLGQGLEFLIYFQGNSAPDKSGLPSDRFSAERTGGSVSTLTIQRTQQEDSAVYLCASSFGWGTLKPQETQYFGPGTRLLVL.